A single sample gave rise to the 30 T cell receptor beta chains below, sequenced in a study of blood T cells in healthy people across ages. A J-beta primer mix and a sample-barcoded 5' primer were used in a second PCR of roughly 7 to 12 cycles. Each CDR3 protein is one row after TCRdb ran MiXCR on the 5' RACE reads. The table shows over 600,000 distinct CDR3 sequences, with over 40% occurring only once. The sample consisted of blood. The receptor source for this set is a man at least 80 years old in good health.

This clonotype has just a few counts. The chain carries TRBV6-6 and TRBJ2-3; 8 nucleotides line up with TRBD1. The germline gives CDR1 MNHNY, CDR2 SVGAGI (reference sequence). J gave up 4 bases and V 5 bases, and 2 bases lay outside the gene matches. The CDR3 has 13 amino acids. The CDR3 DNA reads as TGTGCCAGCAGTGGACAGGGTTCAGATACGCAGTATTTT. This gives the protein CASSGQGSDTQYF.

This sequence joins TRBV5-5 and TRBJ1-2; TRBD1 matches at 9 bases. The ends lost 5 bases at V and 6 bases at J; junction bases unmatched: 8. CDR1 SGHKS and CDR2 YYEKEE come from the germline V gene (reference sequence). The CDR3 covers 14 residues. The DNA for the CDR3 is TGTGCCAGCAGGCCCGGTCGGGACAGGGATGGCTACACCTTC. Its protein is CASRPGRDRDGYTF.

The chain carries TRBV6-6 and TRBJ2-7; D is possibly TRBD1 or TRBD2 (7 bases each). The CDR3 length is 15 residues. Germline CDR1 MNHNY, CDR2 SVGAGI (reference sequence). Between the trimmed V and J ends, which lost 2 bases and 3 bases, there was a span of 14 bases. DNA for the CDR3: TGTGCCAGCAGTTACCCGCAGGGGGAGGGCTACGAGCAGTACTTC. Its protein product is CASSYPQGEGYEQYF.

This clonotype appeared once. A read error may explain this, as a much larger clone is one base away. The rearrangement joins TRBV6-1 to TRBJ2-3, with 9 bases lining up with TRBD2. Germline CDR1 is MNHNS and CDR2 is SASEGT. The CDR3 spans 16 residues. The V gene end was trimmed by 4 bases and the J gene end by 0 bases; junction bases not matched to a gene: 5. CDR3 loop: CASSGCSGSSTDTQYF. The CDR3 DNA is TGTGCCAGCAGTGGTTGTAGCGGGAGTAGCACAGATACGCAGTATTTT.

This clonotype has a handful of counts. The V and J genes are TRBV20-1 and TRBJ1-5; the match to TRBD1 covers 7 bases. The CDR3 contains 12 residues. The germline CDR1 and CDR2 sequences are DFQATT and SNEGSKA (reference sequence). J gave up 12 bases and V 1 base, and 6 bases lay outside the gene matches. CDR3 DNA: TGCAGTGCTAGAGTGGGACAGTCGGTCCAGCATTTT. Its protein product is CSARVGQSVQHF.

This clonotype showed up just once. An end of the junction does not agree with germline; a read error may underlie this. The chain joins TRBV6-6 to TRBJ2-5, with 11 bases identical to TRBD2. This CDR3 comprises 15 residues. CDR1 and CDR2 (germline): MNHNY, SVGAGI (reference sequence). This CDR3 reads CAGSTSSGGKETQYF. DNA of the CDR3: TGTGCCGGCAGTACTTCTAGCGGGGGGAAAGAGACCCAGTACTTC.

This chain's CDR3 is CASRPETGAQETQYF. The CDR3 DNA is TGCGCCAGCAGGCCCGAGACAGGGGCTCAAGAGACCCAGTACTTC. The genes are TRBV5-1 and TRBJ2-5, with 8 bases aligning to TRBD1. CDR3 length: 15 amino acids. Losses at the gene ends were 5 bases for V and 2 bases for J; bases not matched to a gene: 8. In germline, CDR1 is SGHRS, CDR2 YFSETQ. The entire variable domain, with the rest obtained from reference TRBV5-1 and TRBJ2-5, is as follows: KAGVTQTPRYLIKTRGQQVTLSCSPISGHRSVSWYQQTPGQGLQFLFEYFSETQRNKGNFPGRFSGRQFSNSRSEMNVSTLELGDSALYLCASRPETGAQETQYFGPGTRLLVL.

Concerning this clonotype itself: This may come from a read error, since a much larger clone is one base off. The rearrangement joins TRBV7-2 to TRBJ2-6, with 9 bases identical to TRBD1. After removal of 6 bases from V and 1 base from J, the junction contained 7 bases not matched to a gene. This CDR3 is built from 17 residues. The germline V gene has CDR1 SGHTA and CDR2 FQGNSA. This chain's CDR3 is CASRGTGLVSGANVLTF. Written as DNA, the CDR3 is TGTGCCAGCAGGGGGACAGGGCTTGTTTCTGGGGCCAACGTCCTGACTTTC.

The V gene is TRBV29-1, the J gene TRBJ1-2; tentatively, D is TRBD1 (6 bases). The CDR3 is made up of 14 amino acids. Germline-derived CDR1 and CDR2 are SQVTM and ANQGSEA. Trimming cost V 3 bases and J 2 bases, with 13 bases left between them. DNA for the CDR3: TGCAGCGTTGATCGCCCCCAGGGGAACTATGGCTACACCTTC. Translation: CSVDRPQGNYGYTF.

Turning to this clonotype: Germline is not matched at one junction end, which may reflect a read error. Here the CDR3 DNA reads TGTACCAGCAGTACCTCCAGACGAGGGGGAAGCTATGGCTACACCTTC. This sequence encodes CTSSTSRRGGSYGYTF. The chain joins TRBV27 to TRBJ1-2, with D perhaps matching TRBD1 (6 bases). The CDR3 has 16 residues. The germline V gene has CDR1 MNHEY and CDR2 SMNVEV (reference sequence).

This clonotype was counted a few times. This chain joins TRBV6-1 and TRBJ1-2, with 7 bases fitting TRBD1. Per germline, CDR1 MNHNS and CDR2 SASEGT. Trimming took 3 bases from V and 6 from J; bases not matched to a gene: 7. This CDR3 has 14 residues. The CDR3 reads CASSEKPGGDGYTF. The CDR3 bases are TGTGCCAGCAGTGAGAAGCCAGGGGGAGATGGCTACACCTTC.

The gene calls are TRBV6-5 and TRBJ1-2; weak D call: TRBD1 (5 bases). V was trimmed by 4 bases and J by 6 bases, leaving 21 bases between them. The CDR3 runs 16 residues. Germline V gene lookup returns CDR1 MNHEY and CDR2 SVGAGI. The CDR3 DNA sequence: TGTGCCAGCAGTTCGCCCCGGGACTCACCCGAGGATGGCTACACCTTC. It yields the protein CASSSPRDSPEDGYTF.

V is TRBV28 and J is TRBJ2-3, with D perhaps TRBD1 (6 bases). Trimming pared 5 bases from V and 1 base from J, leaving 10 bases between. There are 14 residues in the CDR3. Germline values: CDR1 MDHEN, CDR2 SYDVKM. The chain's CDR3 is CASSTQGGTDTQYF. CDR3 coding DNA: TGTGCCAGCAGTACACAGGGTGGCACAGATACGCAGTATTTT.

This sequence joins TRBV6-2 or TRBV6-3 and TRBJ2-1; D perhaps matches TRBD2 (6 bases). The CDR3 has 15 residues. The ends were cut back, 6 bases at V and 0 bases at J, with 12 bases in the middle. The V gene's germline CDR1 is MNHEY and CDR2 SVGEGT. The CDR3 region is CASRPSGRSYNEQFF. The CDR3 DNA is TGTGCCAGCAGGCCCAGCGGGCGCTCCTACAATGAGCAGTTCTTC.

This clonotype turned up a few times. The chain uses TRBV6-6 and TRBJ2-1; no clear D. The ends were cut back, 0 bases at V and 4 bases at J, with 10 bases in the middle. This CDR3 has 15 amino acids. CDR1 and CDR2 from the germline V gene are MNHNY and SVGAGI (reference sequence). The CDR3 region has the DNA TGTGCCAGCAGTTACTCGAGAGACTTGTACAATGAGCAGTTCTTC. This encodes CASSYSRDLYNEQFF.

V and J are TRBV5-1 and TRBJ2-6; D remains ambiguous. Germline values: CDR1 SGHRS, CDR2 YFSETQ. This CDR3 is 15 amino acids long. The V end was cut by 3 bases, the J end by 3 bases, with 10 bases between. The DNA of the CDR3 is TGCGCCAGCAGCTGGGAATCCGGTGGGGCCAACGTCCTGACTTTC. Translation: CASSWESGGANVLTF.

The chain uses TRBV6-5 and TRBJ1-1; D possibly corresponds to TRBD1 (6 bases). The CDR3 has 14 amino acids. Germline V gene sequence: CDR1 MNHEY, CDR2 SVGAGI. The ends were cut back, 2 bases at V and 1 base at J, with 8 bases in the middle. The CDR3 DNA reads as TGTGCCAGCAGTTACACAGGGCCGAACACTGAAGCTTTCTTT. Amino acids: CASSYTGPNTEAFF.

This chain joins TRBV12-3 or TRBV12-4 and TRBJ2-7; D might be TRBD2 (5 bases). Trimming left V 5 bases short and J 0 bases short, with 8 bases between. CDR3 length: 13 residues. CDR3 sequence reads: CASSRGFSYEQYF. The CDR3 bases are TGTGCCAGCAGTCGAGGGTTCTCCTACGAGCAGTACTTC.

Comment on this clonotype: Compared with germline, one end of the junction differs, possibly owing to a read error. The chain is built from TRBV6-6 and TRBJ2-3; 11 bases match TRBD2. CDR1 and CDR2 from the germline V gene are MNHNY and SVGAGI (reference sequence). The CDR3 runs 16 residues. The CDR3 sequence is CASTGALAGGSDAQYF. The CDR3 bases are TGTGCCAGCACCGGGGCCTTAGCGGGAGGGTCAGATGCGCAGTATTTT.

CDR3 nucleotides: TGCAGCGTTAGGGGGAGGGCGTCCTACGAGCAGTACTTC. Translated, it gives CSVRGRASYEQYF. The chain is built from TRBV29-1 and TRBJ2-7, with D maybe TRBD2 (7 bases). The V end lost 5 bases, the J end lost 1 base, and 12 bases lay between the germline ends. From germline, CDR1 is SQVTM and CDR2 ANQGSEA. The CDR3 sequence is 13 residues long.

V usage is TRBV11-2 and J usage is TRBJ2-3; possibly TRBD2 for D (6 bases). This CDR3 region has 14 residues. Germline V gene data show CDR1 as SGHAT and CDR2 as FQNNGV. The ends were cut back, 1 base at V and 5 bases at J, with 10 bases in the middle. CDR3 sequence (DNA): TGTGCCAGCAGCTTAGGGACTACTGTAGATACGCAGTATTTT. This gives the protein CASSLGTTVDTQYF.

This chain joins TRBV20-1 and TRBJ2-5, with TRBD2 matching over 8 bases. The CDR3 consists of 15 residues. CDR1 and CDR2 from the germline V gene are DFQATT and SNEGSKA (reference sequence). V shed 0 bases, J shed 2 bases, and the junction held 5 bases outside the gene matches. CDR3 bases: TGCAGTGCTAGAGATCAGCGGGGGCGACAAGAGACCCAGTACTTC. Translating it yields CSARDQRGRQETQYF.

Details on this clonotype: A clone one base away is much larger, so this may be a read error. V gene TRBV12-3 or TRBV12-4 combines with J gene TRBJ2-3; no definite D call. Trimming pared 8 bases from V and 1 base from J, leaving 10 bases between. CDR3 length equals 13 residues. For the CDR3, the DNA is TGTGCCAGCGAGACTGGGGGCACAGATACGCAGTATTTT. Its translation: CASETGGTDTQYF.

The chain uses TRBV18 and TRBJ2-1; D is ambiguous. Trimming took off 5 bases at V and 7 bases at J, with 12 bases between the two ends. Germline V CDR1 and CDR2: KGHSH, LQKENI. This CDR3 has 13 residues. The CDR3 DNA reads TGTGCCAGCTCAGGGAATAAAAAAAATGAGCAGTTCTTC. This encodes CASSGNKKNEQFF.

The chain joins TRBV3-1 to TRBJ2-5, with 10 nucleotides matching TRBD2. In germline, CDR1 is LGHDT, CDR2 YNNKEL (reference sequence). After removal of 3 bases from V and 4 bases from J, the junction contained 5 bases not matched to a gene. The CDR3 has 15 residues. The CDR3 is CASSQPTSGLETQYF. Written as DNA, the CDR3 is TGTGCCAGCAGCCAGCCGACTAGCGGGTTAGAGACCCAGTACTTC.

The chain carries TRBV5-5 and TRBJ2-5; the D gene is possibly TRBD1 (5 bases). The CDR3 consists of 14 residues. V lost 4 bases and J lost 5, with 15 bases in between. Germline V gene lookup returns CDR1 SGHKS and CDR2 YYEKEE (reference sequence). The CDR3 here is CASSAYRGRETQYF. The CDR3 DNA follows: TGTGCCAGCAGCGCCTATAGGGGTCGGGAGACCCAGTACTTC.

This clonotype has at least ten counts. The chain recombines TRBV29-1 with TRBJ2-7; the D gene is possibly TRBD2 (7 bases). This CDR3 region has 12 residues. Germline V gives CDR1 SQVTM, CDR2 ANQGSEA. Trimming removed 2 bases at V and 5 bases at J, with 10 bases between. Here the CDR3 reads CSVERGADEQYF. The CDR3 coding sequence is TGCAGCGTTGAACGGGGGGCCGACGAGCAGTACTTC.

A few counts support this clonotype. DNA of the CDR3: TGTGCCACGTCGGACCCGGGGGAAAAACTGTTTTTT. Amino acids: CATSDPGEKLFF. V and J are TRBV10-3 and TRBJ1-4; D is uncertain. Germline lookup yields CDR1 ENHRY and CDR2 SYGVKD. Between the trimmed V and J ends, which lost 10 bases and 8 bases, there was a span of 14 bases. The CDR3 extends over 12 amino acids.

This rearrangement joins TRBV2 to TRBJ1-5, with no clear D. V was pared by 8 bases and J by 10 bases, with 12 bases between. The V gene's germline CDR1 is SNHLY and CDR2 FYNNEI. The CDR3 is made up of 11 amino acids. The CDR3 reads CASGLVSPQHF. The CDR3 nucleotides read TGTGCCAGCGGCTTGGTTAGCCCCCAGCATTTT. Combining the CDR3 with reference TRBV2 and TRBJ1-5 gives the whole variable domain EPEVTQTPSHQVTQMGQEVILRCVPISNHLYFYWYRQILGQKVEFLVSFYNNEISEKSEIFDDQFSVERPDGSNFTLKIRSTKLEDSAMYFCASGLVSPQHFGDGTRLSIL.

The chain couples TRBV6-1 to TRBJ2-1; 7 bases are shared with TRBD2. The ends lost 4 bases at V and 15 bases at J; junction bases unmatched: 12. The CDR3 spans 13 residues. Germline-derived CDR1 and CDR2 are MNHNS and SASEGT. This CDR3 is CASSAVRLALGFF. The CDR3 DNA sequence: TGTGCCAGCAGTGCTGTCCGACTAGCCTTGGGGTTCTTC.